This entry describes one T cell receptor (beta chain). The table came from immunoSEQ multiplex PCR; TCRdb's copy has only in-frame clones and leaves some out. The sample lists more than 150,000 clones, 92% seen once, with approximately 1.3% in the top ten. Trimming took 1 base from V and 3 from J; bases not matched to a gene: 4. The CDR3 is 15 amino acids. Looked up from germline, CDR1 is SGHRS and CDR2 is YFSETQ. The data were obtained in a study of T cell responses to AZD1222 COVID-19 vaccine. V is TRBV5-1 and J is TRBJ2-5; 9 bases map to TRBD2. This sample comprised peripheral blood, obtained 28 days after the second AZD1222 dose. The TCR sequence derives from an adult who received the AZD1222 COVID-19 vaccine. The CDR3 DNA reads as TGCGCCAGCAGCTTGATTGGCGGGGGGGAAGAGACCCAGTACTTC. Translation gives CASSLIGGGEETQYF.